This T cell receptor beta chain came from a study of human T cells and chemical hapten exposure. Findings of the study overall: No change in TCRs above 1 in 1000 frequency was produced by DPC sensitization.

Time point in this sample: patch test 1, 2 weeks after DPC sensitization. Described treatment: therapeutic diphenylcyclopropenone sensitization with weekly scalp DPC. TCRdb independently ran MiXCR on the RACE reads; one entry per CDR3 protein. The table records under 120,000 distinct CDR3 sequences, 11% of them present only once. The CDR3 has 15 residues. CDR1 and CDR2 from the germline V gene are LGHDT and YNNKEL (reference sequence). V shed 8 bases, J shed 4 bases, and the junction held 11 bases outside the gene matches. As to this clonotype: What it binds is not known.

The sequences come from whole blood, collected in connection with sensitization to the hapten diphenylcyclopropenone (DPC). The chain has TRBV3-1 and TRBJ1-3; 7 nucleotides agree with TRBD1. The receptor was isolated from a woman between 35 and 50 years old with alopecia areata. Some clones in this sample may be carry-over from other donors' samples. The CDR3, as DNA: TGTGCCAGCGCATCAAACAGGGGACGCGGAAACACCATATATTTT. Its protein product is CASASNRGRGNTIYF.